This T cell receptor (beta chain) was documented in a study of blood T cell repertoires in COVID-19. Study summary: Samples representing acute and convalescent COVID-19 were sourced from the United States, Italy and Spain. In each case, the material was cDNA or gDNA derived from T cells, B-cell-depleted T cells, or PBMCs.

Methods used by the authors: For nucleated cells, counts were estimated from reference gene primer amplification. Measured with immunoSEQ multiplex PCR; TCRdb has only the in-frame clones, and not every one. D and trimming come from the DNA, and the V and J calls and clone size come from that table. The repertoire has more than 70,000 clones, roughly nine tenths of them found once; the top ten carry about 2.9%. Sequenced material: peripheral blood. The sequence was collected from a woman aged 45-65 years with active or convalescent COVID-19.

In DNA form, the CDR3 reads TGTGCCAGCAGCTTAGGGGACAGGAATCAGCCCCAGCATTTT. Protein product: CASSLGDRNQPQHF. The chain joins TRBV11-2 to TRBJ1-5; 8 bases align to TRBD1. Trimming took 1 base from V and 4 from J; bases not matched to a gene: 0. The germline gives CDR1 SGHAT, CDR2 FQNNGV. There are 14 residues in the CDR3.